This is a list of T cell receptor beta chains from one sample in a study of shared clonotypes between healthy human individuals. The data were produced by immunoSEQ multiplex PCR, yet TCRdb's version contains in-frame clones alone and is incomplete. The sample consists of about 1,800,000 clones, about 95% of them appearing once. Source material: naive CD8+ T cells sorted from blood. These receptors were obtained from a man aged 18-30 years in good health. The CDR3 runs from the conserved cysteine through the conserved F or W. Each record gives: CDR3 DNA, CDR3 protein, V gene, clone size, J gene, D gene. The D gene is left open where the match is weak. Size tells how often a clone was seen (once, few, many) or the class of an expanded clone, and some rows leave it out.

TGTGCCAGCAGCGTGGTCCTCTACGAGCAGTACTTC,CASSVVLYEQYF,TRBV2,.,TRBJ2-7,.
TGTGCCAGCAGCTTGGAGTACGCTGTGAACACTGAAGCTTTCTTT,CASSLEYAVNTEAFF,TRBV5-6,.,TRBJ1-1,.
TGTGCCAGCAGTTCACAACCGGGAGCCGACGAGCAGTACTTC,CASSSQPGADEQYF,TRBV6-5,.,TRBJ2-7,.
TGTGCCAGCAGCCCCCCGAACGGTGAAAAACTGTTTTTT,CASSPPNGEKLFF,TRBV7-9,.,TRBJ1-4,.
TGCGCCAGCAGCCTTGAAGGGACTAGCACCTCCTACGAGCAGTACTTC,CASSLEGTSTSYEQYF,TRBV4-1,.,TRBJ2-7,TRBD2
TGTGCCAGCAGCTTAGCGTCGGGCAGGGGGTACAGTGAGCAGTTCTTC,CASSLASGRGYSEQFF,TRBV7-9,.,TRBJ2-1,TRBD1
TGTGCCAGCAGCTTAGGGGAGTGGGGGCTAGCGTTGGGCCAGTACTTC,CASSLGEWGLALGQYF,TRBV11-2,.,TRBJ2-5,.
TGTGCCACAGGACTAGCGGGGAGTTCTGAGCAGTTCTTC,CATGLAGSSEQFF,TRBV7-3,.,TRBJ2-1,TRBD2
TGTGCCAGTAGTATCGGGCAGTCCTACGAGCAGTACTTC,CASSIGQSYEQYF,TRBV19,once,TRBJ2-7,.
TGCGCCAGCAGCTCCGAGACATTCCAAGAGACCCAGTACTTC,CASSSETFQETQYF,TRBV5-1,.,TRBJ2-5,.
TGCGCCAGCAGACAGATACAGGGGGTCTACGAGCAGTACTTC,CASRQIQGVYEQYF,TRBV4-1,.,TRBJ2-7,TRBD1
TGTGCCAGCAGCTTGGACAGGAGTAAGCCCGGGGAGCTGTTTTTT,CASSLDRSKPGELFF,TRBV5-8,.,TRBJ2-2,.
TGTGCCAGCACCCCCGGGGGGATTGGAAACACCATATATTTT,CASTPGGIGNTIYF,TRBV9,.,TRBJ1-3,.
TGTGCCAGCAGCGTAACCAGCGGGGGGGTGATGTACTTC,CASSVTSGGVMYF,TRBV9,.,TRBJ2-7,TRBD2
TGTGCCAGCAGCTTGTTCACAGGGGGTGGTGACTATGGCTACACCTTC,CASSLFTGGGDYGYTF,TRBV7-6,.,TRBJ1-2,TRBD1